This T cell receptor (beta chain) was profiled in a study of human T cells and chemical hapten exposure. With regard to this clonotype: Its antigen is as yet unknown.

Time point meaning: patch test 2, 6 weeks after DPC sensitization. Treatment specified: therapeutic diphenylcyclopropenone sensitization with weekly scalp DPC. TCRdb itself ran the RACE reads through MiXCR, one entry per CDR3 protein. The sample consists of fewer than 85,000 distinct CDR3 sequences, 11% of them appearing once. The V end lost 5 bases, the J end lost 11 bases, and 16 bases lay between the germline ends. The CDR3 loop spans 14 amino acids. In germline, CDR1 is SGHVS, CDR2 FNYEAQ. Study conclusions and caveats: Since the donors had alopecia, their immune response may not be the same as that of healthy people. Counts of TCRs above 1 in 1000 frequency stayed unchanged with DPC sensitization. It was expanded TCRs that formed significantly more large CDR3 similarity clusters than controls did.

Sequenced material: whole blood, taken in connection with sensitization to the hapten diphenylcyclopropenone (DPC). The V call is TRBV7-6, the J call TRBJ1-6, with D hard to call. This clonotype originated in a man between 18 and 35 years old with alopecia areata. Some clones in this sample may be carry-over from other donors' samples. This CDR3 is CASSPGAGVAPLHF. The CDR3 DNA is TGTGCCAGCAGCCCGGGTGCCGGAGTGGCACCCCTCCACTTT.